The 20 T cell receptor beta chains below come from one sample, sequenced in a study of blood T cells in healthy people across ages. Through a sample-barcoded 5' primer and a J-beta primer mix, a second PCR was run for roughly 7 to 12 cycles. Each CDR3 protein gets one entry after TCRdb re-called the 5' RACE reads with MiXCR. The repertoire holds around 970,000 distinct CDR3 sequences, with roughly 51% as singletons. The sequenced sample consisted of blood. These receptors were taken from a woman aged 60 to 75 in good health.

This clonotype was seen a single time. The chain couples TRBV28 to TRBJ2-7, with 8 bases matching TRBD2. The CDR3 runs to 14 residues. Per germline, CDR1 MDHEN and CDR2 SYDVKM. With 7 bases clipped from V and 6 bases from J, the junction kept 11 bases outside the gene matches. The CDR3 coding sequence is TGTGCCAGCATGGACGGGAGGGCCTCCGCCGAGCAGTACTTC. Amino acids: CASMDGRASAEQYF.

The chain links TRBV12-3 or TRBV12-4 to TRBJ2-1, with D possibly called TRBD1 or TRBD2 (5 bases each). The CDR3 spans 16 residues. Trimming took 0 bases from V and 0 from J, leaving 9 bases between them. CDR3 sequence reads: CASSLAPGSSYNEQFF. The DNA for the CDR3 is TGTGCCAGCAGTTTAGCGCCAGGGAGCTCCTACAATGAGCAGTTCTTC.

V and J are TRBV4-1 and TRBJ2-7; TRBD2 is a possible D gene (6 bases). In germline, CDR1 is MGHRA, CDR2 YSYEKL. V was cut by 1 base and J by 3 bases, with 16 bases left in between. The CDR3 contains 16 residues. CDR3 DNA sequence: TGCGCCAGCAGCCAAGTCTCATCGGGACTCTACTACGAGCAGTACTTC. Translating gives CASSQVSSGLYYEQYF.

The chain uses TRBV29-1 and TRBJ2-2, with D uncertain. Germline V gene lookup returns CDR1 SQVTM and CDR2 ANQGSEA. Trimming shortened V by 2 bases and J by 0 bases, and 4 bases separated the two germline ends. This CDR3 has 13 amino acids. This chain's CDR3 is CSVEHPNTGELFF. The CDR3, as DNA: TGCAGCGTTGAACATCCGAACACCGGGGAGCTGTTTTTT.

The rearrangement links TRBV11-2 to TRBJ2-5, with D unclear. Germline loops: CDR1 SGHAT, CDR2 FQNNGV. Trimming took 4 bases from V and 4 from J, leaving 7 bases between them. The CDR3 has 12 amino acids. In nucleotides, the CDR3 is TGTGCCAGCAGCTACGTCTTAGAGACCCAGTACTTC. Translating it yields CASSYVLETQYF.

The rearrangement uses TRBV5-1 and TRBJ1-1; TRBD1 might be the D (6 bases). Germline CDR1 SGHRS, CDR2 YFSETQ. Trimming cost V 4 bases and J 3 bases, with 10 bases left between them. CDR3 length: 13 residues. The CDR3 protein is CASSQKGDTEAFF. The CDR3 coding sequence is TGCGCCAGCAGCCAGAAGGGGGACACTGAAGCTTTCTTT.

As DNA, the CDR3 is TGTGCCAGCAGCCACGGCGGACTAGCGGGAGATAGGTCCTACGAGCAGTACTTC. As protein: CASSHGGLAGDRSYEQYF. The gene calls are TRBV4-2 and TRBJ2-7, with 13 bases that match TRBD2. The CDR3 sequence is 18 residues long. Germline values: CDR1 LGHNA, CDR2 YNFKEQ. The junction had 9 bases not matched to a gene; V was cut back by 3 bases and J by 1 base.

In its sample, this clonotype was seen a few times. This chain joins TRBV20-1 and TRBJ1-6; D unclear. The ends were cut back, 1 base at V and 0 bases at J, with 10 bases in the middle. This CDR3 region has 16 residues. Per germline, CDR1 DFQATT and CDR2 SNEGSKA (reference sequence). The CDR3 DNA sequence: TGCAGTGCTAGAGGGCCGGGATCCTCCTATAATTCACCCCTCCACTTT. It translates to CSARGPGSSYNSPLHF.

CDR3: CAISDLAEGYTF. CDR3 sequence (DNA): TGTGCCATCAGTGATCTCGCTGAAGGCTACACCTTC. The rearrangement joins TRBV10-3 to TRBJ1-2; D remains ambiguous. V was clipped by 3 bases and J by 8 bases, with 10 bases between them. Germline V gene sequence: CDR1 ENHRY, CDR2 SYGVKD. The CDR3 is 12 amino acids.

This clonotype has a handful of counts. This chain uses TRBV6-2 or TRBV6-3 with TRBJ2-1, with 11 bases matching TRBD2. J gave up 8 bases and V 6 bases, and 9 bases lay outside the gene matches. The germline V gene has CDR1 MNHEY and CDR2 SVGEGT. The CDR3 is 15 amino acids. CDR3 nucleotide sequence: TGTGCCAGCAGACTCACTAGCGGGAGAATGGATGAGCAGTTCTTC. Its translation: CASRLTSGRMDEQFF.

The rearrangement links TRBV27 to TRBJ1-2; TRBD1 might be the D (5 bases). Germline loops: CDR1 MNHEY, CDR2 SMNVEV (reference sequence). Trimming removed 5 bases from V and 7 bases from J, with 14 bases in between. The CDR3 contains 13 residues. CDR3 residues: CASSQTVLGGYTF. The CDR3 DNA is TGTGCCAGCAGTCAGACAGTTTTGGGTGGCTACACCTTC.

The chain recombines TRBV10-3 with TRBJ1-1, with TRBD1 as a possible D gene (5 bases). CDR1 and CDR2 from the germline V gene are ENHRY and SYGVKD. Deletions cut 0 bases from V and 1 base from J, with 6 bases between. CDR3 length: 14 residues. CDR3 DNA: TGTGCCATCAGTGAGTCGGGGACGAACACTGAAGCTTTCTTT. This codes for CAISESGTNTEAFF.

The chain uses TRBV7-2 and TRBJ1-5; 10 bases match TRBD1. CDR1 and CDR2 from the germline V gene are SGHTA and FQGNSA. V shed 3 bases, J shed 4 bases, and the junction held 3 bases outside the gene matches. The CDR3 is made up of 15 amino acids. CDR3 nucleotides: TGTGCCAGCAGCTTCCCGGGACAGGGGAATCAGCCCCAGCATTTT. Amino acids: CASSFPGQGNQPQHF.

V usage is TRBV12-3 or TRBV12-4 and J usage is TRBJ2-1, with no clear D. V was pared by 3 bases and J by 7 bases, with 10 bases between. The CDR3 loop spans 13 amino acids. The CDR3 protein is CASSFGPGNEQFF. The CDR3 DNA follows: TGTGCCAGCAGTTTTGGCCCGGGTAATGAGCAGTTCTTC.

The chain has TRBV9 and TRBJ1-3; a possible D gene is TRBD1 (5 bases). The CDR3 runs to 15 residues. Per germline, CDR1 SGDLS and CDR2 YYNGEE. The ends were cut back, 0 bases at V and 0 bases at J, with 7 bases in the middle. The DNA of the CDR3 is TGTGCCAGCAGCGTAGATGGGGGCTCTGGAAACACCATATATTTT. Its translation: CASSVDGGSGNTIYF. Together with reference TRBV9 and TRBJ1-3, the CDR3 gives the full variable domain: DSGVTQTPKHLITATGQRVTLRCSPRSGDLSVYWYQQSLDQGLQFLIQYYNGEERAKGNILERFSAQQFPDLHSELNLSSLELGDSALYFCASSVDGGSGNTIYFGEGSWLTVV.

CDR3 DNA: TGTGCCAGCAGCCGAACTAACGATGGTCCGCCCCAGCATTTT. Translated, it gives CASSRTNDGPPQHF. This chain connects TRBV7-9 to TRBJ1-5; D is ambiguous. CDR3 size: 14 residues. Per the germline V gene, CDR1 is SEHNR and CDR2 is FQNEAQ (reference sequence). Trimming pared 5 bases from V and 9 bases from J, leaving 17 bases between.

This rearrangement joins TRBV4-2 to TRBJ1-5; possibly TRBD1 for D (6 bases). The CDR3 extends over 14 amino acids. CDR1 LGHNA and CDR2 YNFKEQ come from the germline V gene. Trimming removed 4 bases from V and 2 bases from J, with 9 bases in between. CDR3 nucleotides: TGTGCCAGCAGCCGGACAGCAGGCAATCAGCCCCAGCATTTT. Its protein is CASSRTAGNQPQHF.

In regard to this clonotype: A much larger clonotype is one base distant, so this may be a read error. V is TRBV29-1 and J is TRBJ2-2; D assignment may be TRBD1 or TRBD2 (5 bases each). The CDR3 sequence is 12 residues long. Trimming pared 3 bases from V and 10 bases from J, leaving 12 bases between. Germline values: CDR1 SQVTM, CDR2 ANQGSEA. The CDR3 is CSVEGTAEELFF. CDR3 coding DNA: TGCAGCGTTGAGGGGACGGCCGAGGAGCTGTTTTTT.

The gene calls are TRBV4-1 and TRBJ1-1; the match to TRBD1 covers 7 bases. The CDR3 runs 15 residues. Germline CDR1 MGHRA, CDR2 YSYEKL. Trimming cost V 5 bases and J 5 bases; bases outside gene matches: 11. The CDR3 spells CASSRLQGRGTEAFF. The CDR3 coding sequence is TGCGCCAGCAGCAGGTTACAGGGGCGCGGGACTGAAGCTTTCTTT.

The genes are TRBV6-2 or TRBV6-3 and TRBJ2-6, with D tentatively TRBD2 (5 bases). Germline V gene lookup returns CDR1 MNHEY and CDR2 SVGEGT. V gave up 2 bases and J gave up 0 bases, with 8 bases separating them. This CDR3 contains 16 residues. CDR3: CASSYEGYSGANVLTF. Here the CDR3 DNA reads TGTGCCAGCAGTTACGAGGGCTACTCTGGGGCCAACGTCCTGACTTTC.